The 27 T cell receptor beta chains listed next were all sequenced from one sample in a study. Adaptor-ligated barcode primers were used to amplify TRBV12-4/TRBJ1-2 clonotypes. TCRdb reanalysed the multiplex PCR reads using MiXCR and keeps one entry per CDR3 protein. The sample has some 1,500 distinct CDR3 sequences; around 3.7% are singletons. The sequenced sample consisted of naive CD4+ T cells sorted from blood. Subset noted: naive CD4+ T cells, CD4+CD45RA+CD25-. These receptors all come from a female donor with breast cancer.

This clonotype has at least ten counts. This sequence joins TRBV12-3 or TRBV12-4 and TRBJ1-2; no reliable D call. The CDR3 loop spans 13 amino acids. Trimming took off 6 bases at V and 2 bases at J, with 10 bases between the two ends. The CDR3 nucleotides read TGTGCCAGCAGCCCCGGGTTAAACTATGGCTACACCTTC. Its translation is CASSPGLNYGYTF.

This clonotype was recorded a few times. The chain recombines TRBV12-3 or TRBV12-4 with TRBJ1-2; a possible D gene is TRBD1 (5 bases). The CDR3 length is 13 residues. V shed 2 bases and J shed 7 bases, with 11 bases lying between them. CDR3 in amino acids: CASSLTGGSGYTF. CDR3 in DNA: TGTGCCAGCAGTTTAACAGGAGGTAGTGGCTACACCTTC.

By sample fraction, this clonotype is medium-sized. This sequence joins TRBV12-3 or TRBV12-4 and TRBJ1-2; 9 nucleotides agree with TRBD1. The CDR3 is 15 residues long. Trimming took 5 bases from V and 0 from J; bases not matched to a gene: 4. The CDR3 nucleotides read TGTGCCAGCAGTAGGACAGGGGCGGCTAACTATGGCTACACCTTC. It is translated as CASSRTGAANYGYTF.

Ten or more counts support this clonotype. The CDR3 coding sequence is TGTGCCAGCAGTTTAATATCTGGACAACTCTTCTATGGCTACACCTTC. Translated: CASSLISGQLFYGYTF. The genes are TRBV12-3 or TRBV12-4 and TRBJ1-2, with D tentatively TRBD1 (5 bases). CDR3 length equals 16 residues. V dropped 2 bases and J dropped 4 bases, with 17 bases sitting between them.

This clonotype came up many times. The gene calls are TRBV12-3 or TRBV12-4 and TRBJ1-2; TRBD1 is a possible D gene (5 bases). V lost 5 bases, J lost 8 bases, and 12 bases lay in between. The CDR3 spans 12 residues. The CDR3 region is CASSGASEGYTF. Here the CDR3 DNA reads TGTGCCAGCAGTGGGGCCTCAGAAGGCTACACCTTC.

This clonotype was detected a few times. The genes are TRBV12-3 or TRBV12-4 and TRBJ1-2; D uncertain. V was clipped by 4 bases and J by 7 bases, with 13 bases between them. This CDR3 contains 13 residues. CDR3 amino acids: CASSSMTSVGYTF. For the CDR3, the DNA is TGTGCCAGCAGTTCAATGACATCGGTTGGCTACACCTTC.

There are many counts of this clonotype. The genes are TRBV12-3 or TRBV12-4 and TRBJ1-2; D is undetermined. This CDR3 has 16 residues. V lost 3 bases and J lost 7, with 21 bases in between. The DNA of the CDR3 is TGTGCCAGCAGTTTTAAAGTCTTAGACCTTGTCTTTGGCTACACCTTC. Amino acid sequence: CASSFKVLDLVFGYTF.

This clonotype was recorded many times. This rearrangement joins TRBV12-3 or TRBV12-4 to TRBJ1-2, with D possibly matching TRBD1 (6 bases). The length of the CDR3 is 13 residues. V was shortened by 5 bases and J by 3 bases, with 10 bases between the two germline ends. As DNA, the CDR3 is TGTGCCAGCAGTGCACAGGGCCACTATGGCTACACCTTC. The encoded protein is CASSAQGHYGYTF.

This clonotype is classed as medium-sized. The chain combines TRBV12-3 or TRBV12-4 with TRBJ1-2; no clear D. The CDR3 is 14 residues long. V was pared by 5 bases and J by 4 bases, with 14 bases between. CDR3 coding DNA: TGTGCCAGCAGTGCCAGTAAGGATAGCTATGGCTACACCTTC. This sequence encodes CASSASKDSYGYTF.

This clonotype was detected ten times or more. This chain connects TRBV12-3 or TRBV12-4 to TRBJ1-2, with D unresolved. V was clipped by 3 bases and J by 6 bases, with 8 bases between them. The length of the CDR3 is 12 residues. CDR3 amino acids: CASSFLRHGYTF. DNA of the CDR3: TGTGCCAGCAGTTTCCTTCGGCATGGCTACACCTTC.

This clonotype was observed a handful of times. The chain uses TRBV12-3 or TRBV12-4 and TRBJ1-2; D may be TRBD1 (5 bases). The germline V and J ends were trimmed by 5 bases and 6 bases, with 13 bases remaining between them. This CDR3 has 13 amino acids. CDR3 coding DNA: TGTGCCAGCAGTCTCCAGGGTGATCATGGCTACACCTTC. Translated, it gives CASSLQGDHGYTF.

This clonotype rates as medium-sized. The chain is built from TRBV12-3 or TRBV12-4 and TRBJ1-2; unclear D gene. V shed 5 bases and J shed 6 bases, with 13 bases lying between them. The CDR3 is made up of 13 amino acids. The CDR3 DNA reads TGTGCCAGCAGTGCCGGACCCGTTAATGGCTACACCTTC. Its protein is CASSAGPVNGYTF.

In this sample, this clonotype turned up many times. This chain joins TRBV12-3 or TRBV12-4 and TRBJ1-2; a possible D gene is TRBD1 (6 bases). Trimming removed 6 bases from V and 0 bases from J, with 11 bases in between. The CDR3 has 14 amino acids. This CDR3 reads CASRRQATNYGYTF. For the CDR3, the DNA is TGTGCCAGCAGGAGACAGGCTACTAACTATGGCTACACCTTC.

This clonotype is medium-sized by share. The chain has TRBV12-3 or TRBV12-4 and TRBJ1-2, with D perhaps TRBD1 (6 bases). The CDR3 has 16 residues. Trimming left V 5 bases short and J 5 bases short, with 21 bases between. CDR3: CASSHTTRQAMYGYTF. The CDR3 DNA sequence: TGTGCCAGCAGTCACACTACCCGACAGGCAATGTATGGCTACACCTTC.

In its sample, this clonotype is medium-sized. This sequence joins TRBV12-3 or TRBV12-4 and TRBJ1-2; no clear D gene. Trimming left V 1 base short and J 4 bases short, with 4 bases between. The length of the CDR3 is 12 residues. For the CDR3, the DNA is TGTGCCAGCAGTTTAGGCGCCTATGGCTACACCTTC. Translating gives CASSLGAYGYTF.

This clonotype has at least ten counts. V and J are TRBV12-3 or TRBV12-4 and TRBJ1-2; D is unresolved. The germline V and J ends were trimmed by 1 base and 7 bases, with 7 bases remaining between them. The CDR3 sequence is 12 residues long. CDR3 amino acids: CASSLGASGYTF. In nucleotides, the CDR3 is TGTGCCAGCAGTTTAGGGGCAAGTGGCTACACCTTC.

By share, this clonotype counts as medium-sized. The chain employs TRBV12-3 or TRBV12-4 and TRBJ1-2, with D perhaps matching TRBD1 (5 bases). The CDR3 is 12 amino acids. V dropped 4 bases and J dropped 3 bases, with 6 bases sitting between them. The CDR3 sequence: CASSSQDYGYTF. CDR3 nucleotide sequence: TGTGCCAGCAGTTCACAGGACTATGGCTACACCTTC.

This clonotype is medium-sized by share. The DNA for the CDR3 is TGTGCCAGCAGTTTAGGAAGGAGGGGATACTATGGCTACACCTTC. The encoded protein is CASSLGRRGYYGYTF. The V and J genes are TRBV12-3 or TRBV12-4 and TRBJ1-2; a weak D match, TRBD1 (5 bases). Trimming took 1 base from V and 3 from J, leaving 12 bases between them. The CDR3 totals 15 residues.

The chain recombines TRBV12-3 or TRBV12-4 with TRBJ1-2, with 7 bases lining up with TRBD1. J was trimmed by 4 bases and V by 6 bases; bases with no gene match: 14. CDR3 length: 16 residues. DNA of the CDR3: TGTGCCAGCAGCAAGACAGGGAGTATCCGTAGCTATGGCTACACCTTC. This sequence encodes CASSKTGSIRSYGYTF.

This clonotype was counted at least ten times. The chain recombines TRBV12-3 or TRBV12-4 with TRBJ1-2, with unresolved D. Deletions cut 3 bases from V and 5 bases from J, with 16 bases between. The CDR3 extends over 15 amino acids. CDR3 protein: CASSFSFSRRYGYTF. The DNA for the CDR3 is TGTGCCAGCAGTTTTAGCTTCTCTCGTAGGTATGGCTACACCTTC.

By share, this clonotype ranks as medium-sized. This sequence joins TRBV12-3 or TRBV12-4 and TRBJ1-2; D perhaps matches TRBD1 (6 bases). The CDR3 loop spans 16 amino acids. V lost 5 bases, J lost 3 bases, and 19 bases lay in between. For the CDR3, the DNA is TGTGCCAGCAGTCAAGCAGGGGCCGAATCCTACTATGGCTACACCTTC. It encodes CASSQAGAESYYGYTF.

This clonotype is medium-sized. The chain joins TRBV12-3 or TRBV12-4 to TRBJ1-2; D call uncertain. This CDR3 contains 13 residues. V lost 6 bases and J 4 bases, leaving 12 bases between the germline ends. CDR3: CASRTPEIYGYTF. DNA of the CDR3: TGTGCCAGCAGGACTCCCGAGATCTATGGCTACACCTTC.

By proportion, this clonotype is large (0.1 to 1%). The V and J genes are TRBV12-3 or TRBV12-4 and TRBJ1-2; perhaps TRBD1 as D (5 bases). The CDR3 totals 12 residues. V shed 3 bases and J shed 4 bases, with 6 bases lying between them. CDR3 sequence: CASSFDSYGYTF. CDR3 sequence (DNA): TGTGCCAGCAGTTTCGACAGCTATGGCTACACCTTC.

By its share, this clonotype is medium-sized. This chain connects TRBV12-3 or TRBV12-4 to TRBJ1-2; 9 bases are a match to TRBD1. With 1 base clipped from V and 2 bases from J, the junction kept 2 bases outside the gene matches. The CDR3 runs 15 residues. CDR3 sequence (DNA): TGTGCCAGCAGTTTAGGCGGGACAGGGAACTATGGCTACACCTTC. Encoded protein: CASSLGGTGNYGYTF.

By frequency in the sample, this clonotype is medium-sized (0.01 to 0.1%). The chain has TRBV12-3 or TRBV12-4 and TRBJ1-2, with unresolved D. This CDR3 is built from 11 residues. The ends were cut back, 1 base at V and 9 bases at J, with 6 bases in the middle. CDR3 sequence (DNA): TGTGCCAGCAGTTTAGGGCTGAGCTACACCTTC. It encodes CASSLGLSYTF.

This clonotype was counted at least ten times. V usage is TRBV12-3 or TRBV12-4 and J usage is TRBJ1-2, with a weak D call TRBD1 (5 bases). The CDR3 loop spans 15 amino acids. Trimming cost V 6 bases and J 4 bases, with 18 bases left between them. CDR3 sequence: CASSSHNTRGYGYTF. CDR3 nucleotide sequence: TGTGCCAGCAGCTCCCATAACACTAGGGGCTATGGCTACACCTTC.

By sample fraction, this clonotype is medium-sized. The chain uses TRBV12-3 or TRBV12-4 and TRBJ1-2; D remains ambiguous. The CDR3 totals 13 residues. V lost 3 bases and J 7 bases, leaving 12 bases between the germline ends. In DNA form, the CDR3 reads TGTGCCAGCAGTTTTGGGGTTCGGGCTGGCTACACCTTC. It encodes CASSFGVRAGYTF.